This TCR beta chain was profiled in a study of shared clonotypes between healthy human individuals. DNA input for the unsorted PBMC replicate PCRs was roughly 290 ng, about 32,000 T cell genomes. Assay: immunoSEQ multiplex PCR; the TCRdb copy retains only in-frame clones and omits some. The sample lists over 400,000 clones; approximately 84% were seen once. Study results and caveats: Owing to a small donor count, the genetic and exposure-history diversity represented was limited.

Of note for this clone: What it binds is unknown.

The TCR sequence derives from a woman in her 40s in good health. Some clones in this sample may be carry-over from other donors' samples. Sequencing used PBMCs.

The CDR3 DNA follows: TGTGCCAGCAGTGCGGGACAGGGTGGCACTGAAGCTTTCTTT. It is translated as CASSAGQGGTEAFF. This chain uses TRBV6-4 with TRBJ1-1; 9 bases are shared with TRBD1. The CDR3 covers 14 residues. V shed 4 bases and J 4 bases; nucleotides not matched to a gene: 4. In germline, CDR1 is MRHNA, CDR2 SNTAGT.